This T cell receptor beta chain came from a study of blood T cell repertoires in COVID-19. On the study more broadly: Both acute and convalescent COVID-19 samples were obtained from the United States, Italy and Spain. PBMCs, B-cell-depleted T cells, or T cells provided the cDNA or gDNA that made up the material.

The CDR3 is 14 amino acids. Deletions cut 0 bases from V and 7 bases from J, with 12 bases between. Germline CDR1 reads SGHTA; CDR2 reads FQGNSA. Per the authors' pipeline: Reference gene primer amplification in the assay estimated nucleated cell counts. The method was immunoSEQ multiplex PCR; TCRdb's version includes in-frame clones alone and lacks a portion of them. The D gene and trimming were derived from the DNA, and the V and J assignments and clone size from that table. The data hold around 210,000 clones, with about 82% observed a single time. The table lists this clone with a count of one. The chain uses TRBV7-2 and TRBJ1-2, with a tentative D call TRBD1 (6 bases). The clonotype originates from a man over 45 with COVID-19, enrolled during active disease. The sequencing sample was made of peripheral blood. DNA for the CDR3: TGTGCCAGCAGCTTAGCAGGGGGGGGCGTTGGCTACACCTTC. Translation gives CASSLAGGGVGYTF. The full variable domain, rest sourced from reference TRBV7-2 and TRBJ1-2, is GAGVSQSPSNKVTEKGKDVELRCDPISGHTALYWYRQSLGQGLEFLIYFQGNSAPDKSGLPSDRFSAERTGGSVSTLTIQRTQQEDSAVYLCASSLAGGGVGYTFGSGTRLTVV.